This TCR beta chain originates from a study of T cells after posttransplantation cyclophosphamide. Whole-study results and caveats: Donor-recipient repertoire similarity was low at 1-2 months, rising over year one. Blood and skin or GI T cell repertoires showed limited TRB overlap.

TCRdb's copy holds only in-frame clones and misses some; the assay was immunoSEQ multiplex PCR. The table has 5,000 or so clones, over 70% seen once; the top ten hold 34%. Per the germline V gene, CDR1 is PRHDT and CDR2 is FYEKMQ (reference sequence). The CDR3 totals 16 residues. V shed 5 bases, J shed 6 bases, and the junction held 13 bases outside the gene matches. Treatment was busulfan-fludarabine conditioning, a marrow graft, and cyclophosphamide on days +3 and +4. Notes on this clone: The antigen is unknown.

Sequencing was performed on PBMCs, taken after allogeneic stem cell transplant with posttransplant cyclophosphamide. The origin of this receptor is a male patient aged 55 to 69 who received an allogeneic stem cell transplant from an unrelated donor, was CMV-positive, and had no GVHD. The graft donor may have given rise to some T cells. This sequence joins TRBV13 and TRBJ2-7; 10 bases fit TRBD1. The DNA for the CDR3 is TGTGCCAGCAGCCGAGCCCAAGGACAGGGGGTGGGCGAGCAGTACTTC. This sequence encodes CASSRAQGQGVGEQYF.